The TCR beta chain under discussion was sequenced for a study of cytotoxic CD8 clonotypes in ibrutinib-treated CLL. Clones were read by immunoSEQ multiplex PCR, and TCRdb kept only the in-frame ones, dropping some. The sample yields about 40,000 clones, roughly 70% seen once. The sample in question was PBMCs, obtained at disease progression, from a patient treated with ibrutinib. This clonotype was sampled from a human donor with chronic lymphocytic leukemia.

This CDR3 is CASTGQPNYGYTF. The CDR3, as DNA: TGTGCCAGTACTGGACAGCCCAACTATGGCTACACCTTC. J is TRBJ1-2 and V is TRBV19, with D perhaps TRBD1 (6 bases). Deletions cut 7 bases from V and 2 bases from J, with 11 bases between. The germline V gene has CDR1 LNHDA and CDR2 SQIVND (reference sequence). The CDR3 runs 13 residues. The full variable domain, in which reference TRBV19 and TRBJ1-2 provide the parts outside the CDR3, is DGGITQSPKYLFRKEGQNVTLSCEQNLNHDAMYWYRQDPGQGLRLIYYSQIVNDFQKGDIAEGYSVSREKKESFPLTVTSAQKNPTAFYLCASTGQPNYGYTFGSGTRLTVV.